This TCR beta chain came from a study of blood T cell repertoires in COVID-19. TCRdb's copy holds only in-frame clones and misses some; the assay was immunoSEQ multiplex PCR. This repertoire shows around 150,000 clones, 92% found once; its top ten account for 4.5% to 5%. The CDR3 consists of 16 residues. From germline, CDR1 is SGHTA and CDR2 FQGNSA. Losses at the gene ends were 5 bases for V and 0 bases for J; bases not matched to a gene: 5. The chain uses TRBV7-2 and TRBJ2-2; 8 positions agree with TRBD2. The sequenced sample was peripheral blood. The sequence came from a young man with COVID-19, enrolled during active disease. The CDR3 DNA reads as TGTGCCAGCAGCGCCCGGGGGGGGTCGAACACCGGGGAGCTGTTTTTT. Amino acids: CASSARGGSNTGELFF.